Sequencing of this T cell receptor beta chain was carried out in a study of cytomegalovirus exposure and HLA in healthy donors. CDR1 and CDR2 (germline): SGHTA, FQGNSA. The V end lost 2 bases, the J end lost 3 bases, and 12 bases lay between the germline ends. CDR3 length: 15 amino acids. The PCR used 60 Vbeta and 13 Jbeta primers. Repertoires were generated with immunoSEQ multiplex PCR, while TCRdb's copy carries only in-frame clones and drops some. The sample consists of some 120,000 clones, 74% of them appearing once. This TCR was recovered from a woman aged 50 to 65 in good health and CMV-seropositive. The genes are TRBV7-2 and TRBJ2-3; a possible D gene is TRBD2 (5 bases). Material for sequencing was PBMCs. For the CDR3, the DNA is TGTGCCAGCAGCTTAATCAACGGCGGGACAGATACGCAGTATTTT. Protein product: CASSLINGGTDTQYF.